These 7 T cell receptor beta chains originate from one sample sequenced in a study of PD-L1 blockade in urothelial cancer. Repertoires were generated with immunoSEQ multiplex PCR, while TCRdb's copy carries only in-frame clones and drops some. The sample lists 100,000 to 150,000 clones, about 84% occurring once. Time point indicated: peripheral blood 6 weeks after treatment start. The sample consisted of PBMCs, taken around atezolizumab (anti-PD-L1) treatment. Receptor source: a man aged 50 to 60 with urothelial cancer.

The rearrangement uses TRBV7-4 and TRBJ2-1; weak D call: TRBD1 (5 bases). Deletions cut 8 bases from V and 3 bases from J, with 20 bases between. Per germline, CDR1 SGHVT and CDR2 SQSDAQ. The CDR3 extends over 16 amino acids. The CDR3 region has the DNA TGTGCCAGCCCGTCCACAGGTCAACGGGTCTACAATGAGCAGTTCTTC. Its protein is CASPSTGQRVYNEQFF. The whole variable domain, remainder taken from reference TRBV7-4 and TRBJ2-1, is GAGVSQSPRYKVAKRGRDVALRCDSISGHVTLYWYRQTLGQGSEVLTYSQSDAQRDKSGRPSGRFSAERPERSVSTLKIQRTEQGDSAVYLCASPSTGQRVYNEQFFGPGTRLTVL.

The V call is TRBV6-1, the J call TRBJ2-2; the D gene is possibly TRBD2 (5 bases). The CDR3 contains 12 residues. Trimming removed 7 bases from V and 6 bases from J, with 9 bases in between. Germline V lookup: CDR1 MNHNS, CDR2 SASEGT. The DNA of the CDR3 is TGTGCCAGCATGCTAGCTCCCGGGGAGCTGTTTTTT. Amino acids: CASMLAPGELFF.

The chain carries TRBV5-6 and TRBJ2-1; D gene ambiguous. Germline CDR1 reads SGHDT; CDR2 reads YYEEEE. This CDR3 contains 11 residues. V was clipped by 4 bases and J by 10 bases, with 9 bases between them. CDR3 bases: TGTGCCAGCAGCGCAATGCTAGAGCAGTTCTTC. This codes for CASSAMLEQFF.

This clone was detected once. The rearrangement uses TRBV28 and TRBJ2-1; D remains unclear. The V end was cut by 1 base, the J end by 4 bases, with 8 bases between. The germline V gene encodes CDR1 MDHEN and CDR2 SYDVKM. CDR3 length equals 14 residues. CDR3: CASSLSGRYNEQFF. The CDR3 DNA is TGTGCCAGCAGTTTATCTGGCAGATACAATGAGCAGTTCTTC. Complete variable domain (other parts from reference TRBV28 and TRBJ2-1): DVKVTQSSRYLVKRTGEKVFLECVQDMDHENMFWYRQDPGLGLRLIYFSYDVKMKEKGDIPEGYSVSREKKERFSLILESASTNQTSMYLCASSLSGRYNEQFFGPGTRLTVL.

This chain links TRBV19 with TRBJ2-3; TRBD2 matches 8 bases. Trimming cost V 6 bases and J 6 bases; bases outside gene matches: 5. Germline loops: CDR1 LNHDA, CDR2 SQIVND (reference sequence). CDR3 length: 13 residues. CDR3 residues: CASSNKREDTQYF. CDR3 sequence (DNA): TGTGCCAGTAGCAACAAGCGGGAGGATACGCAGTATTTT.

V and J are TRBV28 and TRBJ2-2; 13 bases match TRBD2. Losses at the gene ends were 8 bases for V and 0 bases for J; bases not matched to a gene: 12. Germline V gives CDR1 MDHEN, CDR2 SYDVKM. CDR3 length: 19 amino acids. CDR3 DNA: TGTGCCAGCCCCCGGACTAGCGGGAGTGTAGGGTCGAACACCGGGGAGCTGTTTTTT. Amino acids: CASPRTSGSVGSNTGELFF.

The rearrangement links TRBV7-3 to TRBJ2-1; 10 bases agree with TRBD2. The length of the CDR3 is 18 residues. CDR1 is SGHTA and CDR2 is FQGTGA in the germline V gene. The trim removed 1 base at V and 3 bases at J, leaving 9 bases unmatched. The CDR3 DNA sequence: TGTGCCAGCAGCTTAAGCGCTAGCGGGAGTTCTCACTACAATGAGCAGTTCTTC. Its protein is CASSLSASGSSHYNEQFF.